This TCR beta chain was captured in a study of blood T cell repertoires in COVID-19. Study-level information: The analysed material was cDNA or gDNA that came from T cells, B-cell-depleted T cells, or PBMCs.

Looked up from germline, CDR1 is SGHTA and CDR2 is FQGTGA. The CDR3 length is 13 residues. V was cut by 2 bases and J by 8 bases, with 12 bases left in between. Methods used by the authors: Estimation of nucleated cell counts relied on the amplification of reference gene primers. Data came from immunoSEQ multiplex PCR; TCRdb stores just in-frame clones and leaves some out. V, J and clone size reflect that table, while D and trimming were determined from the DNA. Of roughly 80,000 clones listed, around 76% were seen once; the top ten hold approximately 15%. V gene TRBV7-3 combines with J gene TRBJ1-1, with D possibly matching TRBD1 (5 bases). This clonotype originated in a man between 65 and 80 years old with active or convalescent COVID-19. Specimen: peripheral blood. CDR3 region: CASSLLGDREAFF. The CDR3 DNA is TGTGCCAGCAGCTTATTAGGGGATCGCGAAGCTTTCTTT. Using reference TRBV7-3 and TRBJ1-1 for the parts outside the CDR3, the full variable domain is GAGVSQTPSNKVTEKGKYVELRCDPISGHTALYWYRQSLGQGPEFLIYFQGTGAADDSGLPNDRFFAVRPEGSVSTLKIQRTERGDSAVYLCASSLLGDREAFFGQGTRLTVV.